This TCR beta chain stems from a study of cytomegalovirus exposure and HLA in healthy donors. Germline values: CDR1 KGHSH, CDR2 LQKENI. The CDR3 covers 15 residues. V was pared by 2 bases and J by 1 base, with 2 bases of the junction left unmatched. The PCR contained 60 Vbeta and 13 Jbeta primers. Clones were read by immunoSEQ multiplex PCR, and TCRdb kept only the in-frame ones, dropping some. The sample consists of around 180,000 clones, around three quarters of them appearing once. The receptor was isolated from a man aged 40-49 years in good health and CMV-seronegative. The sequenced sample consisted of PBMCs. The chain uses TRBV18 and TRBJ1-5; 7 positions agree with TRBD1. The CDR3 nucleotides are TGTGCCAGCTCACCAGGGACAGACAGCAATCAGCCCCAGCATTTT. Protein sequence: CASSPGTDSNQPQHF.